What follows are 9 T cell receptor beta chains derived from one specimen sequenced in a study of blood T cell repertoires in COVID-19. The assay was immunoSEQ multiplex PCR, and TCRdb's table has in-frame clones only and misses some. The table has roughly 210,000 clones, more than 75% seen once. The specimen was PBMCs or T cells enriched from blood (not recorded which). These TCRs come from a man aged 25-45 years in a cohort exposed to, infected with or recovered from COVID-19 (not recorded which).

This chain connects TRBV27 to TRBJ2-7, with unresolved D. The CDR3 is 13 amino acids. V was shortened by 6 bases and J by 4 bases, with 13 bases between the two germline ends. Germline V gives CDR1 MNHEY, CDR2 SMNVEV (reference sequence). The CDR3 DNA reads TGTGCCAGCAGCCAACTCGAAGCTTACGAGCAGTACTTC. This translates into CASSQLEAYEQYF.

This clone was recorded once. This chain uses TRBV5-4 with TRBJ2-7, with D maybe TRBD2 (6 bases). The CDR3 extends over 15 amino acids. Germline CDR1 SGHNT, CDR2 YYREEE (reference sequence). Trimming took off 4 bases at V and 4 bases at J, with 18 bases between the two ends. Here the CDR3 reads CASSLVSGVGYEQYF. CDR3 in DNA: TGTGCCAGCAGCCTTGTTTCGGGAGTGGGTTACGAGCAGTACTTC.

The chain employs TRBV14 and TRBJ2-1; 11 positions agree with TRBD2. CDR3 size: 16 residues. Germline loops: CDR1 SGHDN, CDR2 FVKESK. Trimming removed 5 bases from V and 3 bases from J; junction bases left unmatched: 6. The DNA of the CDR3 is TGTGCCAGCAGCGTCGTCACTAGCGGGAGCTACAATGAGCAGTTCTTC. This codes for CASSVVTSGSYNEQFF.

The rearrangement links TRBV5-1 to TRBJ2-3; 7 bases line up with TRBD1. CDR1 and CDR2 (germline): SGHRS, YFSETQ. Trimming cost V 2 bases and J 4 bases; bases outside gene matches: 7. The CDR3 loop spans 15 amino acids. CDR3 in DNA: TGCGCCAGCAGCTTACATCAACAGGGGTCAGATACGCAGTATTTT. Its translation: CASSLHQQGSDTQYF.

The V gene is TRBV14, the J gene TRBJ2-5; 8 positions match TRBD1. The CDR3 totals 15 residues. J was trimmed by 4 bases and V by 1 base; bases with no gene match: 5. Germline V gene sequence: CDR1 SGHDN, CDR2 FVKESK. This chain's CDR3 is CASSQGTGWGETQYF. CDR3 nucleotide sequence: TGTGCCAGCAGCCAAGGGACAGGGTGGGGAGAGACCCAGTACTTC.

The J gene is TRBJ1-1, the V gene TRBV3-1 (or the pseudogene TRBV3-2); a possible D gene is TRBD1 (6 bases). The CDR3 contains 14 residues. V was clipped by 4 bases and J by 2 bases, with 11 bases between them. Germline assignment: CDR1 LGHDT and CDR2 YNNKEL (reference sequence). CDR3 residues: CASSRRGGNTEAFF. The CDR3 coding sequence is TGTGCCAGCAGCCGACGAGGGGGAAACACTGAAGCTTTCTTT.

The chain links TRBV28 to TRBJ1-4, with a tentative D call TRBD1 (6 bases). From germline, CDR1 is MDHEN and CDR2 SYDVKM. CDR3 length equals 15 residues. V gave up 6 bases and J gave up 8 bases, with 19 bases separating them. Here the CDR3 DNA reads TGTGCCAGCAGCGCCGGGCAGGGGTTGTTCGAAAAACTGTTTTTT. Its protein is CASSAGQGLFEKLFF.

This clone was seen only once. J is TRBJ1-5 and V is TRBV7-2; D call uncertain. Germline V gene sequence: CDR1 SGHTA, CDR2 FQGNSA. The CDR3 consists of 17 residues. V gave up 1 base and J gave up 0 bases, with 13 bases separating them. The CDR3 DNA is TGTGCCAGCAGCTTAGAAGTTGGGCCGCATAGCAATCAGCCCCAGCATTTT. It specifies CASSLEVGPHSNQPQHF.

This clone appeared once. The rearrangement uses TRBV11-2 and TRBJ1-6; 8 bases are a match to TRBD1. The V gene's germline CDR1 is SGHAT and CDR2 FQNNGV. V shed 4 bases, J shed 6 bases, and the junction held 2 bases outside the gene matches. This CDR3 comprises 14 residues. The CDR3 DNA is TGTGCCAGCAGCTCTGACAGGGGTAATTCACCCCTCCACTTT. Its protein product is CASSSDRGNSPLHF.